What follows are 11 T cell receptor beta chains derived from one specimen sequenced in a study of somatic mutations in cytotoxic T cells in rheumatoid arthritis. Assay: immunoSEQ multiplex PCR; the TCRdb copy retains only in-frame clones and omits some. The sample includes more than 10,000 clones, over 70% seen only once; the top ten take over 20%. The sample consisted of CD8+ T cells sorted from blood. All receptors come from a man in his forties or fifties in good health.

The rearrangement links TRBV6-6 to TRBJ2-7; 9 positions agree with TRBD2. Unmatched junction bases numbered 8, after V lost 6 bases and J lost 2 bases. The CDR3 extends over 15 amino acids. The germline gives CDR1 MNHNY, CDR2 SVGAGI (reference sequence). The CDR3 here is CASRPTSGPPYEQYF. The CDR3 nucleotides read TGTGCCAGCAGACCTACTAGCGGGCCCCCCTACGAGCAGTACTTC.

This chain joins TRBV19 and TRBJ1-6, with 7 bases aligning to TRBD1. The CDR3 has 17 amino acids. Germline V lookup: CDR1 LNHDA, CDR2 SQIVND (reference sequence). J was trimmed by 8 bases and V by 4 bases; bases with no gene match: 14. This CDR3 is CASSRSLGTAEDSPLHF. The CDR3 DNA reads as TGTGCCAGTAGTAGATCACTCGGGACAGCTGAGGATTCACCCCTCCACTTT.

This chain joins TRBV27 and TRBJ2-7; TRBD2 matches at 9 bases. The CDR3 totals 14 residues. Germline values: CDR1 MNHEY, CDR2 SMNVEV (reference sequence). The V gene end was trimmed by 8 bases and the J gene end by 1 base; junction bases not matched to a gene: 6. DNA for the CDR3: TGTGCCAGCTCCATCACTAGCGGGTCCTACGAGCAGTACTTC. The encoded protein is CASSITSGSYEQYF.

This chain links TRBV7-9 with TRBJ2-1, with D possibly matching TRBD1 (6 bases). There are 17 residues in the CDR3. Trimming cost V 5 bases and J 5 bases, with 22 bases left between them. CDR1 SEHNR and CDR2 FQNEAQ come from the germline V gene (reference sequence). This CDR3 is CASSRQVSAGTNNEQFF. The CDR3 DNA sequence: TGTGCCAGCAGCCGTCAGGTGTCGGCAGGGACAAACAATGAGCAGTTCTTC.

Only a few counts were recorded for this clone. This sequence joins TRBV27 and TRBJ1-2, with D perhaps TRBD1 (5 bases). This CDR3 comprises 14 residues. The germline CDR1 and CDR2 sequences are MNHEY and SMNVEV (reference sequence). V gave up 5 bases and J gave up 8 bases, with 18 bases separating them. This CDR3 is CASSLSTMSGGYTF. The DNA of the CDR3 is TGTGCCAGCAGTCTTTCGACCATGTCAGGGGGCTACACCTTC.

This clone was counted a few times. The chain recombines TRBV7-9 with TRBJ2-1; 9 bases agree with TRBD1. J lost 1 base, V lost 1 base, and 5 bases had no gene match. Germline CDR1 SEHNR, CDR2 FQNEAQ (reference sequence). The CDR3 spans 17 residues. CDR3 sequence reads: CASSLESGTGSYNEQFF. CDR3 nucleotide sequence: TGTGCCAGCAGCTTAGAGAGTGGGACAGGGTCCTACAATGAGCAGTTCTTC.

This clone showed up just a few times. The chain recombines TRBV19 with TRBJ2-1; TRBD1 matches 8 bases. This CDR3 contains 17 residues. J was trimmed by 6 bases and V by 3 bases; bases with no gene match: 13. In germline, CDR1 is LNHDA, CDR2 SQIVND (reference sequence). In DNA form, the CDR3 reads TGTGCCAGTAGTATTCCCGGGACTTTCAGGGGGCGCAATGAGCAGTTCTTC. Translation gives CASSIPGTFRGRNEQFF.

This clone was counted only a few times. The rearrangement uses TRBV29-1 and TRBJ2-5, with 7 bases that match TRBD1. CDR1 is SQVTM, CDR2 ANQGSEA, per germline. V lost 5 bases to trimming and J lost 13 bases; unmatched junction nucleotides: 10. There are 11 residues in the CDR3. The CDR3 DNA reads as TGCAGCGTTCCCCTCGACAGGGTGTGGTACTTC. This gives the protein CSVPLDRVWYF.

This clone was picked up a small number of times. This sequence joins TRBV4-3 and TRBJ2-7; 10 bases map to TRBD1. V lost 0 bases to trimming and J lost 6 bases; unmatched junction nucleotides: 8. Per germline, CDR1 LGHNA and CDR2 YSLEER. The CDR3 length is 16 residues. CDR3: CASSQDYGDRGREQYF. CDR3 DNA sequence: TGCGCCAGCAGCCAAGATTATGGGGACAGGGGCCGCGAGCAGTACTTC.

V is TRBV7-3 and J is TRBJ2-1; possible D gene TRBD2, 5 bases. In germline, CDR1 is SGHTA, CDR2 FQGTGA. The CDR3 is 13 amino acids. V was cut by 5 bases and J by 6 bases, with 11 bases left in between. CDR3 in DNA: TGTGCCAGCAGCCAACGAACTAGCAATGAGCAGTTCTTC. It translates to CASSQRTSNEQFF.

The chain carries TRBV4-1 and TRBJ1-1; 9 positions agree with TRBD1. Germline V gene data show CDR1 as MGHRA and CDR2 as YSYEKL. Trimming took 2 bases from V and 6 from J; bases not matched to a gene: 4. This CDR3 is 14 amino acids long. The CDR3 is CASSQRQGESEAFF. The CDR3 nucleotides read TGCGCCAGCAGCCAACGACAGGGGGAATCTGAAGCTTTCTTT.